Listed below are T cell receptor beta chains from one sample, sequenced in a study of glioma-infiltrating T cells after dendritic cell vaccination. Sequencing was performed with immunoSEQ multiplex PCR; in TCRdb, only in-frame clones are kept and a portion is missing. Of nearly 85,000 clones listed, over 85% were seen once; the top ten hold approximately 2.9%. The material sequenced was blood, taken before dendritic cell vaccination. The receptors derive from a human donor with glioblastoma. CDR3s include the opening cysteine and the closing phenylalanine or tryptophan. A D gene is named only where the DNA matches it firmly. Rows may omit the clone size; those that give it use once, few, many or a size class.

V gene	J gene	clone size	D gene	CDR3 protein	CDR3 DNA
TRBV6-1	TRBJ1-5	.	.	CASRKEGNQPQHF	TGTGCCAGCAGGAAGGAGGGGAATCAGCCCCAGCATTTT
TRBV5-8	TRBJ1-2	.	TRBD1	CASSLRTGGDGYTF	TGTGCCAGCAGCTTGAGAACAGGGGGCGACGGCTACACCTTC
TRBV2	TRBJ2-3	.	.	CASRGDIGDTQYF	TGTGCCAGCCGGGGGGACATAGGGGATACGCAGTATTTT
TRBV9	TRBJ2-1	.	TRBD1	CASSGQGSSYNEQFF	TGTGCCAGCAGTGGACAGGGATCCTCCTACAATGAGCAGTTCTTC
TRBV2	TRBJ2-1	.	TRBD1	CASSYRGYSSYNEQFF	TGTGCCAGCAGCTACAGGGGCTACAGCTCCTACAATGAGCAGTTCTTC
TRBV6-1	TRBJ2-1	.	TRBD2	CASSTSGSSYNEQFF	TGTGCCAGCAGTACTAGCGGGTCTTCCTACAATGAGCAGTTCTTC
TRBV6-1	TRBJ2-2	.	.	CASNPGNSNTGELFF	TGTGCCAGCAATCCAGGGAACTCGAACACCGGGGAGCTGTTTTTT
TRBV28	TRBJ2-2	few	TRBD1	CASRRDSSGAGELFF	TGTGCCAGCAGACGGGACAGTTCAGGAGCCGGGGAGCTGTTTTTT
TRBV29-1	TRBJ2-7	.	TRBD1	CSVAGQGYEQYF	TGCAGCGTAGCGGGACAGGGGTACGAGCAGTACTTC
TRBV10-1	TRBJ1-5	few	.	CASTTTYLGRVNQPQHF	TGCGCCAGCACCACGACGTATCTCGGGAGAGTTAATCAGCCCCAGCATTTT
TRBV30	TRBJ2-1	.	.	CAWSAQYNEQFF	TGTGCCTGGAGTGCCCAGTACAATGAGCAGTTCTTC
TRBV2	TRBJ1-2	.	.	CASSPGASFYGYTF	TGTGCCAGCAGCCCGGGAGCTAGCTTCTATGGCTACACCTTC
TRBV5-8	TRBJ2-2	.	TRBD2	CASSSGLAGGLNTGELFF	TGTGCCAGCAGCTCTGGACTAGCGGGGGGCCTAAACACCGGGGAGCTGTTTTTT
TRBV5-4	TRBJ1-4	.	TRBD1	CASSLPGGQEEKLFF	TGTGCCAGCAGCTTGCCAGGGGGGCAGGAGGAAAAACTGTTTTTT
TRBV27	TRBJ1-2	.	TRBD1	CASSQDREHNYGYTF	TGTGCCAGCAGTCAGGACAGGGAACACAACTATGGCTACACCTTC
TRBV21-1	TRBJ2-7	.	.	CASSNWDNKSYEQYF	TGTGCCAGCAGCAACTGGGACAACAAATCCTACGAGCAGTACTTC
TRBV5-1	TRBJ2-5	.	TRBD2	CASSDLAGPAEETQYF	TGCGCCAGCAGCGATCTAGCGGGACCGGCGGAGGAGACCCAGTACTTC